Listed below are T cell receptor beta chains from one sample, sequenced in a study of control samples from healthy donors and cancer patients. TCRdb's table, derived via immunoSEQ multiplex PCR, lists solely in-frame clones and lacks some. The sample shows roughly 100,000 clones, around nine tenths of them seen only once. The sample consisted of blood. These receptors all stem from a young man in good health. CDR3s include the opening cysteine and the closing phenylalanine or tryptophan. The D gene is left open where the match is weak. Rows may omit the clone size; those that give it use once, few, many or a size class.

cdr3_nt	cdr3_aa	v_call	j_call	d_call	clone_size
TGTGCCAGCTCTATACAAGTGAACACTGAAGCTTTCTTT	CASSIQVNTEAFF	TRBV18	TRBJ1-1	NA	NA
TGTGCCAGCAGTCCCGGACGGCTTTGGCTCTACGAGCAGTACTTC	CASSPGRLWLYEQYF	TRBV6-6	TRBJ2-7	NA	NA
TGTGCCAGCAGCTCCAGACAGGGCGGTGAGCAGTTCTTC	CASSSRQGGEQFF	TRBV5-6	TRBJ2-1	TRBD1	once
TGTGCCTGGAGTGTCCCCATGCAGTACCAAGAGACCCAGTACTTC	CAWSVPMQYQETQYF	TRBV30	TRBJ2-5	NA	few
TGTGCCAGCAGACAGGACAGGGCTGGAAACACCATATATTTT	CASRQDRAGNTIYF	TRBV28	TRBJ1-3	TRBD1	NA
TGTGCCAGTAAAACAGACAGGGGAGCCCTTGACTATGGCTACACCTTC	CASKTDRGALDYGYTF	TRBV19	TRBJ1-2	TRBD1	once
TGCGCCAGCAGCCAAACCGGACAGGGAATTTTCGGGACCGGGGAGCTGTTTTTT	CASSQTGQGIFGTGELFF	TRBV4-1	TRBJ2-2	TRBD1	NA
TGTGCCAGCAGACAGATGTTCGGAAACACCATATATTTT	CASRQMFGNTIYF	TRBV4-2	TRBJ1-3	NA	once
TGCGCCAGCAGCCCGGCCCTAGCGGGCGGGGAGACCCAGTACTTC	CASSPALAGGETQYF	TRBV5-1	TRBJ2-5	TRBD2	NA
TGCGCCAGCAGCTCGGTGTCCGGGACAGGGGCTGATGGCTACACCTTC	CASSSVSGTGADGYTF	TRBV5-1	TRBJ1-2	TRBD1	NA
TGTGCCACCAGCATGGGGACAGAAAATTCACCCCTCCACTTT	CATSMGTENSPLHF	TRBV15	TRBJ1-6	TRBD1	NA
TGTGCCACCAGCAGAGGCGGGACAGAAACCCAGCCCCAGCATTTT	CATSRGGTETQPQHF	TRBV15	TRBJ1-5	TRBD1	NA
TGTGCCAGCAGTTTGGACAGGCTCCCCGGCCAGCCCCAGCATTTT	CASSLDRLPGQPQHF	TRBV6-5	TRBJ1-5	TRBD1	NA
TGTGCCAGCAGCCGCGGGTCCAACTCCTACGAGCAGTACTTC	CASSRGSNSYEQYF	TRBV3-1/TRBV3-2	TRBJ2-7	NA	NA
TGTGCCAGCAGGGGGACTAGCGGGATAGCCTACGAGCAGTACTTC	CASRGTSGIAYEQYF	TRBV6-6	TRBJ2-7	TRBD2	NA
TGTGCCAGCTCACCACCGCTAGCGGGAGGGCCGGGGAATGAGCAGTTCTTC	CASSPPLAGGPGNEQFF	TRBV18	TRBJ2-1	TRBD2	NA
TGTGCCAGCAGCTCCGGGACAGGGTGGGCCGGGGAGACCCAGTACTTC	CASSSGTGWAGETQYF	TRBV27	TRBJ2-5	TRBD1	NA
TGTGCCAGCAGCCGAAGCGATGAGCAGTTCTTC	CASSRSDEQFF	TRBV12-3/TRBV12-4	TRBJ2-1	NA	NA
TGCAGCGTGAAAATCGACAGGGACGGAGCCCAGCAGTACTTC	CSVKIDRDGAQQYF	TRBV29-1	TRBJ2-7	TRBD1	NA
TGTGCCTGGAGTGTAAGGACAGGCGGTAATGAAAAACTGTTTTTT	CAWSVRTGGNEKLFF	TRBV30	TRBJ1-4	TRBD1	NA
TGTGCCAGCACCAAGGGGGTCTCTGGGGCCAACGTCCTGACTTTC	CASTKGVSGANVLTF	TRBV6-5	TRBJ2-6	NA	NA
TGCGCCAGCAGTGGGACTGCCAATGAGCAGTTCTTC	CASSGTANEQFF	TRBV10-2	TRBJ2-1	NA	NA
TGCGCCAGCAGCTTGGACAGACCGAGCTCTGGAAACACCATATATTTT	CASSLDRPSSGNTIYF	TRBV5-1	TRBJ1-3	NA	NA
TGTGCCAGCAGTTTAGTGGGCCCCGTTTCGATCTCTGGGGCCAACGTCCTGACTTTC	CASSLVGPVSISGANVLTF	TRBV27	TRBJ2-6	NA	NA
TGCGCCAGCAGCCAAGAAGCTAGGGAAGTGCGAGACACTGAAGCTTTCTTT	CASSQEAREVRDTEAFF	TRBV4-3	TRBJ1-1	NA	NA
TGTGCCAGCAGCGTGGGGACTTCCAGGACCAAAAACATTCAGTACTTC	CASSVGTSRTKNIQYF	TRBV9	TRBJ2-4	NA	NA
TGTGCCAGCAGGAGACAGGGGGCACGCAATCAGCCCCAGCATTTT	CASRRQGARNQPQHF	TRBV28	TRBJ1-5	TRBD1	NA
TGTGCCAGCACGCGAGATTTTATGAACACTGAAGCTTTCTTT	CASTRDFMNTEAFF	TRBV6-5	TRBJ1-1	NA	few
TGTGCCTGGAGTGTGGGCCTCAATCAGCCCCAGCATTTT	CAWSVGLNQPQHF	TRBV30	TRBJ1-5	NA	NA
TGTGCCACCAGTGATTTGACAGGTCCACAAGAGACCCAGTACTTC	CATSDLTGPQETQYF	TRBV24-1	TRBJ2-5	NA	NA
TGTGCCAGTAGTATATTAGGGGGTTTGGCGGAGCAGTTCTTC	CASSILGGLAEQFF	TRBV19	TRBJ2-1	NA	NA
TGTGCCAGCAGCCCTTCACTAGCGGGAGAGACCCAGTACTTC	CASSPSLAGETQYF	TRBV7-2	TRBJ2-5	TRBD2	NA